The 2 T cell receptor beta chains below all came from one sample that was sequenced in a study of T cells in Graves' hyperthyroidism and ophthalmopathy. RNA transcripts yielded amplified TCR beta CDR3 regions. Initially, a first-round RT-PCR of the TCR CDR3 employed the HTBI primer set. TCRdb reanalysed the multiplex PCR reads using MiXCR and keeps one entry per CDR3 protein. The sample carries around 370,000 distinct CDR3 sequences, about 18% recorded once. The sample taken for sequencing was blood. Every receptor here comes from a man aged 18 to 29 with Graves' ophthalmopathy.

This clonotype has just a few counts. The chain links TRBV10-3 to TRBJ1-4; D gene unclear. The CDR3 is made up of 11 amino acids. The germline CDR1 and CDR2 sequences are ENHRY and SYGVKD. V was shortened by 6 bases and J by 7 bases, with 6 bases between the two germline ends. The CDR3 protein is CAIRDGEKLFF. The DNA for the CDR3 is TGTGCCATCAGGGATGGTGAAAAACTGTTTTTT.

This clonotype showed up many times. The V call is TRBV5-5, the J call TRBJ2-1; 14 positions match TRBD2. The trim removed 3 bases at V and 6 bases at J, leaving 5 bases unmatched. The CDR3 totals 16 residues. Germline V lookup: CDR1 SGHKS, CDR2 YYEKEE (reference sequence). CDR3 in amino acids: CASSSWTSGGLNEQFF. CDR3 in DNA: TGTGCCAGCAGCTCGTGGACTAGCGGGGGGCTCAATGAGCAGTTCTTC.